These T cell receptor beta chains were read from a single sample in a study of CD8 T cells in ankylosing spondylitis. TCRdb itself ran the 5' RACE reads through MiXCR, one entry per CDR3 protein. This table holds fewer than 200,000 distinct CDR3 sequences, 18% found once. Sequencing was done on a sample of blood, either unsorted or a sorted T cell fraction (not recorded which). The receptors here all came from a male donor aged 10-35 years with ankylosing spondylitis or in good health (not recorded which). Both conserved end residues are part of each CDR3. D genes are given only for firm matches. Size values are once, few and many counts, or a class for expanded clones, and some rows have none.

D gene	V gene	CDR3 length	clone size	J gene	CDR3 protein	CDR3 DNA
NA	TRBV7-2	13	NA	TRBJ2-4	CASSSLGRGIQYF	TGTGCCAGCAGCTCTCTCGGGCGGGGCATTCAGTACTTC
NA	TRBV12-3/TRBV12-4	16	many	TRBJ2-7	CASSPGPSSNTYEQYF	TGTGCCAGCAGTCCGGGACCGTCATCCAATACCTACGAGCAGTACTTC
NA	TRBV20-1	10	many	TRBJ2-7	CSARKDEQYF	TGCAGTGCTAGAAAGGACGAGCAGTACTTC
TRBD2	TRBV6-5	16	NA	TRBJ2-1	CASRSSGRHSYNEQFF	TGTGCCAGCCGTTCTAGCGGGAGACACTCCTACAATGAGCAGTTCTTC
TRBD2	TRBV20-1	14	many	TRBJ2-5	CSALTSGSDETQYF	TGCAGTGCACTGACTAGCGGGAGTGATGAGACCCAGTACTTC
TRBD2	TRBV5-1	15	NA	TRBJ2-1	CASSFGEGIYNEQFF	TGCGCCAGCAGCTTTGGGGAGGGTATCTACAATGAGCAGTTCTTC
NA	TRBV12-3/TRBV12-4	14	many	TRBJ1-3	CASSPHRPGNTIYF	TGTGCCAGCAGTCCCCACCGGCCCGGAAACACCATATATTTT
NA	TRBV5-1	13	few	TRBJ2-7	CASSLGQGGEQYF	TGCGCCAGCAGCTTGGGACAGGGAGGCGAGCAGTACTTC
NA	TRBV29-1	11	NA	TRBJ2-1	CSVPSYNEQFF	TGCAGCGTCCCCAGCTACAATGAGCAGTTCTTC
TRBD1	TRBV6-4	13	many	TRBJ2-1	CASSPGQGLEQFF	TGTGCCAGCAGTCCGGGACAGGGTTTGGAGCAGTTCTTC
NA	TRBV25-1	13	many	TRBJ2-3	CASSGTVLYTQYF	TGTGCCAGCAGTGGCACGGTCTTGTATACGCAGTATTTT
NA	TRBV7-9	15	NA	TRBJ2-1	CASSPRGLVGNEQFF	TGTGCCAGCAGCCCCAGAGGCTTAGTGGGCAATGAGCAGTTCTTC
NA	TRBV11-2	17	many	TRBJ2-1	CASSLTVRAGGKGEQFF	TGTGCCAGCAGCTTGACTGTTAGGGCAGGGGGGAAAGGCGAGCAGTTCTTC
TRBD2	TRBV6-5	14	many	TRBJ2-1	CASSSDQLAGLQFF	TGTGCCAGCAGTTCCGACCAACTAGCGGGGCTACAGTTCTTC
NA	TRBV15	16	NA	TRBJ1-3	CATSSLRTSSGNTIYF	TGTGCCACCAGCAGCCTACGAACTAGCTCTGGAAACACCATATATTTT
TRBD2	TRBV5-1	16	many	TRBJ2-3	CASSPGLAVSTDTQYF	TGCGCCAGCAGCCCGGGACTAGCGGTGTCCACAGATACGCAGTATTTT
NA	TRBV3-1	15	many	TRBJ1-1	CASSHKQVMNTEAFF	TGTGCCAGCAGCCATAAACAGGTTATGAACACTGAAGCTTTCTTT
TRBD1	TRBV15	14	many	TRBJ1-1	CATSGMTGSSEAFF	TGTGCCACCAGCGGAATGACAGGGTCATCTGAAGCTTTCTTT
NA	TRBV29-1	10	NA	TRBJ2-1	CSGSYNEQFF	TGCAGCGGATCCTACAATGAGCAGTTCTTC
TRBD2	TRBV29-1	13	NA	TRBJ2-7	CSVLAANSYEQYF	TGCAGCGTTCTAGCGGCAAACTCCTACGAGCAGTACTTC
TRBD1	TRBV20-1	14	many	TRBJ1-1	CSASHRDRGQIAFF	TGCAGTGCTAGTCACCGGGACAGGGGGCAGATAGCTTTCTTT
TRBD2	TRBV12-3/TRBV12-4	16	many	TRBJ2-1	CARAGPQLGGYNEQFF	TGTGCCAGAGCGGGACCGCAGTTGGGAGGGTACAATGAGCAGTTCTTC